What follows are 15 T cell receptor beta chains derived from one specimen sequenced in a study of T cell responses to AZD1222 COVID-19 vaccine. TCRdb's table, derived via immunoSEQ multiplex PCR, lists solely in-frame clones and lacks some. Among around 150,000 clones listed, more than 75% were seen once. Sequencing used peripheral blood, obtained 28 days after the second AZD1222 dose. The receptors were gathered from an adult who received the AZD1222 COVID-19 vaccine.

The CDR3 coding sequence is TGTGCCAACGAGGGAACGGACTTATCCTTCTATGGCTACACCTTC. Its translation is CANEGTDLSFYGYTF. The J gene is TRBJ1-2, the V gene TRBV6-5; D is ambiguous. The CDR3 has 15 residues. V shed 10 bases and J shed 4 bases, with 22 bases lying between them. Germline loops: CDR1 MNHEY, CDR2 SVGAGI.

This sequence joins TRBV2 and TRBJ2-1, with D unclear. V dropped 4 bases and J dropped 1 base, with 11 bases sitting between them. In germline, CDR1 is SNHLY, CDR2 FYNNEI. The CDR3 contains 15 residues. The CDR3 spells CASSVRVESYNEQFF. In DNA, the CDR3 is TGTGCCAGCAGTGTAAGAGTAGAATCCTACAATGAGCAGTTCTTC.

The chain combines TRBV5-1 with TRBJ2-1, with D perhaps given as TRBD1 or TRBD2 (6 bases each). The CDR3 is 16 residues long. CDR1 is SGHRS, CDR2 YFSETQ, per germline. Trimming pared 0 bases from V and 8 bases from J, leaving 18 bases between. This chain's CDR3 is CASSLEAGGGLDEQFF. In nucleotides, the CDR3 is TGCGCCAGCAGCTTGGAGGCAGGAGGGGGTTTGGATGAGCAGTTCTTC.

The genes are TRBV14 and TRBJ1-2, with 7 bases matching TRBD1. This CDR3 region has 15 residues. Losses at the gene ends were 1 base for V and 1 base for J; bases not matched to a gene: 3. Germline V gives CDR1 SGHDN, CDR2 FVKESK. The CDR3 loop is CASSQVDRYNYGYTF. CDR3 bases: TGTGCCAGCAGCCAAGTGGACAGGTATAACTATGGCTACACCTTC.

The CDR3 DNA follows: TGCGCCAGCAGCCCGGATCCTTTGGGTGTATCTGGAAACACCATATATTTT. It specifies CASSPDPLGVSGNTIYF. The V gene is TRBV5-1, the J gene TRBJ1-3; D gene uncertain. CDR3 length: 17 residues. Trimming pared 4 bases from V and 1 base from J, leaving 18 bases between. The V gene's germline CDR1 is SGHRS and CDR2 YFSETQ.

This clone appeared a single time. This chain connects TRBV7-9 to TRBJ1-5, with D hard to call. Between the trimmed V and J ends, which lost 3 bases and 2 bases, there was a span of 5 bases. Germline lookup yields CDR1 SEHNR and CDR2 FQNEAQ (reference sequence). The CDR3 loop spans 13 amino acids. The CDR3 DNA follows: TGTGCCAGCAGCTTTCTCGGCAATCAGCCCCAGCATTTT. Translation: CASSFLGNQPQHF.

Turning to this clone: The junction and the germline gene differ at one end; a read error may be behind it. This chain uses TRBV5-6 with TRBJ1-1, with no clear D. The CDR3 covers 15 residues. Germline V gene lookup returns CDR1 SGHDT and CDR2 YYEEEE. The CDR3 bases are TGTGCCAGCAGCTTGAGTCCGACCCTGAACGCTGAAGCTTTCTTT. Protein sequence: CASSLSPTLNAEAFF.

The chain couples TRBV30 to TRBJ1-3; D is undetermined. Germline assignment: CDR1 GTSNPN and CDR2 SVGIG (reference sequence). Trimming shortened V by 5 bases and J by 4 bases, and 6 bases separated the two germline ends. The CDR3 runs to 11 residues. The CDR3 here is CAWDRGNTIYF. Here the CDR3 DNA reads TGTGCCTGGGATCGAGGAAACACCATATATTTT.

V is TRBV12-3 or TRBV12-4 and J is TRBJ1-1; 7 nucleotides agree with TRBD1. CDR3 length equals 12 residues. The junction had 4 bases not matched to a gene; V was cut back by 4 bases and J by 8 bases. CDR3 region: CASSWGTVEAFF. The CDR3 region has the DNA TGTGCCAGCAGTTGGGGGACAGTCGAAGCTTTCTTT.

J is TRBJ2-1 and V is TRBV3-1 (or the pseudogene TRBV3-2); D is possibly TRBD2 (7 bases). Deletions cut 11 bases from V and 10 bases from J, with 24 bases between. Germline assignment: CDR1 LGHDT and CDR2 YNNKEL (reference sequence). CDR3 size: 14 residues. Here the CDR3 DNA reads TGTGCCGCAAGGGGGGGCGCTTTCCCGGAGGAGCAGTTCTTC. Translating gives CAARGGAFPEEQFF.

This chain connects TRBV3-1 (or the pseudogene TRBV3-2) to TRBJ2-2; D not resolved. CDR1 LGHDT and CDR2 YNNKEL come from the germline V gene (reference sequence). This CDR3 has 16 amino acids. V lost 1 base, J lost 4 bases, and 13 bases lay in between. CDR3 DNA sequence: TGTGCCAGCAGCCAAGTACCCCCCACGGCCACCGGGGAGCTGTTTTTT. Translating it yields CASSQVPPTATGELFF.

The chain carries TRBV12-3 or TRBV12-4 and TRBJ1-1; D remains ambiguous. The CDR3 sequence is 11 residues long. V lost 6 bases, J lost 3 bases, and 5 bases lay in between. The DNA for the CDR3 is TGTGCCAGCAGGAGTTACACTGAAGCTTTCTTT. Protein: CASRSYTEAFF.

CDR3 residues: CASSYRATGLAGANVLTF. In DNA, the CDR3 is TGTGCCAGCAGTTACCGGGCTACAGGGTTGGCTGGGGCCAACGTCCTGACTTTC. The chain links TRBV6-2 or TRBV6-3 to TRBJ2-6; the D gene is possibly TRBD1 (6 bases). Germline-derived CDR1 and CDR2 are MNHEY and SVGEGT. The CDR3 has 18 amino acids. Trimming cost V 2 bases and J 2 bases, with 16 bases left between them.

This clone was detected once. The CDR3 sequence is CAISVGPISNQPQHF. DNA of the CDR3: TGTGCCATCAGTGTGGGACCGATTAGCAATCAGCCCCAGCATTTT. This chain connects TRBV10-3 to TRBJ1-5; D is possibly TRBD1 (5 bases). V lost 4 bases, J lost 0 bases, and 10 bases lay in between. The germline V gene has CDR1 ENHRY and CDR2 SYGVKD. This CDR3 spans 15 amino acids.

The chain employs TRBV6-1 and TRBJ2-1; D unclear. Trimming took 3 bases from V and 3 from J, leaving 9 bases between them. Germline-derived CDR1 and CDR2 are MNHNS and SASEGT. The CDR3 totals 14 residues. The CDR3 loop is CASSEMDGYNEQFF. CDR3 DNA: TGTGCCAGCAGTGAGATGGACGGCTACAATGAGCAGTTCTTC.